This T cell receptor beta chain was identified during a study of OX40 agonist ivuxolimab in advanced cancers. About the research overall: Patients took ivuxolimab, an agonistic anti-OX40 (CD134) antibody. Across the patients, intravenous ivuxolimab was delivered every 2 weeks at 0.01 to 10 mg/kg. Study results and caveats: CD4+ and CD8+ T cells in blood underwent clonal expansion by week 6 at 0.1 to 3.0 mg/kg.

Produced via immunoSEQ multiplex PCR; TCRdb's table is partial and in-frame only. There are 35,000 to 40,000 clones in the sample; more than 70% occur only once, and roughly 13% lies in the top ten. If patients had autoimmune disease history or systemic immunosuppression, they were excluded. V lost 0 bases and J lost 6, with 24 bases in between. Germline V gene lookup returns CDR1 SGHVS and CDR2 FNYEAQ. The CDR3 is 19 amino acids. About this clone: Its antigen is currently unknown. Other DNA sequences in this specimen translate into the identical CDR3.

Sequencing was performed on CD4+ or CD8+ T cells sorted from blood, taken in a trial of the OX40 agonist ivuxolimab. The sequence was collected from an adult with an advanced solid tumor such as melanoma, head and neck, liver or kidney cancer. The chain has TRBV7-6 and TRBJ1-5; no clear D gene. The CDR3 reads CASSLAVVKDGLAGQPQHF. CDR3 nucleotide sequence: TGTGCCAGCAGCTTAGCGGTCGTAAAAGACGGACTAGCAGGTCAGCCCCAGCATTTT.